This T cell receptor beta chain came from a study of cytomegalovirus exposure and HLA in healthy donors. Whole-study findings and limits: CMV serostatus was the sole immune exposure data available. Across donors, presence/absence analyses took sequencing depth to be roughly uniform.

The donors were healthy bone marrow donors. Germline V gives CDR1 SGHVS, CDR2 FNYEAQ. The CDR3 runs 17 residues. J lost 1 base, V lost 4 bases, and 12 bases had no gene match. The PCR contained 60 Vbeta and 13 Jbeta primers. Data came from immunoSEQ multiplex PCR; TCRdb stores just in-frame clones and leaves some out. The table records some 150,000 clones, less than 90% of them present only once. For this clone: Its antigen is currently unknown.

This chain connects TRBV7-6 to TRBJ1-1; 7 bases line up with TRBD1. The sequencing sample was made of PBMCs. The clonotype originates from a woman between 50 and 59 years old in good health and CMV-seropositive. The CDR3 is CASSSTPLQGRNTEAFF. The CDR3 bases are TGTGCCAGCAGCTCGACCCCCCTACAGGGGAGGAACACTGAAGCTTTCTTT.